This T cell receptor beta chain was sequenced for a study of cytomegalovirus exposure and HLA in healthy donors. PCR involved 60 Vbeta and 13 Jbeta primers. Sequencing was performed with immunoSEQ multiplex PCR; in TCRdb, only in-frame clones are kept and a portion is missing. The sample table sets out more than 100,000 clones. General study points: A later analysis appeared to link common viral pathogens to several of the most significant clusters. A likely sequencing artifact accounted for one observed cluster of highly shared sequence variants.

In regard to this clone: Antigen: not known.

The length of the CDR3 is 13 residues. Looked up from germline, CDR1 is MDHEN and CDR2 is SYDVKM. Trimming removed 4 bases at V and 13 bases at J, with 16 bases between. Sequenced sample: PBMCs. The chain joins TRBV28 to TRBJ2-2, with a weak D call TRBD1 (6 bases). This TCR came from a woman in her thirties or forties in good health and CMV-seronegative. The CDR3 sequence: CASSSPDRLGLFF. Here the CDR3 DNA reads TGTGCCAGCAGTTCCCCCGACAGGTTGGGGCTGTTTTTT. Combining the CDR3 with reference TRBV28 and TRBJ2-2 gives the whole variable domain DVKVTQSSRYLVKRTGEKVFLECVQDMDHENMFWYRQDPGLGLRLIYFSYDVKMKEKGDIPEGYSVSREKKERFSLILESASTNQTSMYLCASSSPDRLGLFFGEGSRLTVL.